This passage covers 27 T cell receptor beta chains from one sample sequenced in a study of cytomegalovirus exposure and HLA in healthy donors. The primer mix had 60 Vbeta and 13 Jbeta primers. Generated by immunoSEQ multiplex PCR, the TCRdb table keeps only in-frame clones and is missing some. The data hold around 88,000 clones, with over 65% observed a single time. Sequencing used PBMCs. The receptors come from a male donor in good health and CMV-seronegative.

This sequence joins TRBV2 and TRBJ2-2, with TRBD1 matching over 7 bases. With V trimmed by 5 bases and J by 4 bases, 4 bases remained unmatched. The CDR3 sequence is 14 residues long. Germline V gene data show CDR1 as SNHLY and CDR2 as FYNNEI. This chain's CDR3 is CASSITGVTGELFF. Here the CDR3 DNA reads TGTGCCAGCAGTATTACAGGGGTCACCGGGGAGCTGTTTTTT.

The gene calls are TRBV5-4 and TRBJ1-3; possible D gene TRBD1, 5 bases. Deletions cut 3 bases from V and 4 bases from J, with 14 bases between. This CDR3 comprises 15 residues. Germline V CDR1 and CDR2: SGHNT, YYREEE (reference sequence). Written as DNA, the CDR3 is TGTGCCAGCAGCTCGTCTCTCGCAGGGGGAAACACCATATATTTT. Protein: CASSSSLAGGNTIYF.

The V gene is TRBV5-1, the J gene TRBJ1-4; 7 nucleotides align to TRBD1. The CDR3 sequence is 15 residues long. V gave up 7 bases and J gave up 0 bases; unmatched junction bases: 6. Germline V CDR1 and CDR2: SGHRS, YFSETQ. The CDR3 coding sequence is TGCGCCAGCCGAGGAGGGACAGCAACTAATGAAAAACTGTTTTTT. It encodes CASRGGTATNEKLFF.

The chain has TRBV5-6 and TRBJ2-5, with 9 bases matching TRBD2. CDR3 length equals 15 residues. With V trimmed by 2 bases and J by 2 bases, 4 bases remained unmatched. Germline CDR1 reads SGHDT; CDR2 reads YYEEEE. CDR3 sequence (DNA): TGTGCCAGCAGCTTCTTAGCGGGAGTTCAAGAGACCCAGTACTTC. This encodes CASSFLAGVQETQYF.

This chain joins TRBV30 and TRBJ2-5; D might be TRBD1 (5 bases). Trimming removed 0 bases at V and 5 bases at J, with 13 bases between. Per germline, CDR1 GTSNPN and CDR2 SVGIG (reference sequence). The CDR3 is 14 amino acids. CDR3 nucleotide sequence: TGTGCCTGGAGTGTATCTGACAGACGGGAGACCCAGTACTTC. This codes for CAWSVSDRRETQYF.

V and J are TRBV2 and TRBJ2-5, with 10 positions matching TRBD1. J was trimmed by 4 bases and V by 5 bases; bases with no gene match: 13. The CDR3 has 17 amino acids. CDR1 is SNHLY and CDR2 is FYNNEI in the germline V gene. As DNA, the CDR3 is TGTGCCAGCAGTAATCCTCATCTGGGACAGGGGCCAGAGACCCAGTACTTC. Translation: CASSNPHLGQGPETQYF.

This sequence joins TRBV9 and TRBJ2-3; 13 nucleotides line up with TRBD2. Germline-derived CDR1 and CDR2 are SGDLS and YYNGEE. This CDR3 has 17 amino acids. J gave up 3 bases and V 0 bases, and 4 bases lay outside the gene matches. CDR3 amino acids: CASSVERLAGGTDTQYF. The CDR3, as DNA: TGTGCCAGCAGCGTAGAGAGACTAGCGGGAGGTACAGATACGCAGTATTTT.

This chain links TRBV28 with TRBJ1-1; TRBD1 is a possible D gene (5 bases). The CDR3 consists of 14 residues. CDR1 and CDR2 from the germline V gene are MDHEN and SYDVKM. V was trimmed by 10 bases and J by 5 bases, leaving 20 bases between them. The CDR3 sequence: CAIRDSLKGTEAFF. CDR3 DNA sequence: TGTGCCATCCGGGACTCACTGAAGGGGACTGAAGCTTTCTTT.

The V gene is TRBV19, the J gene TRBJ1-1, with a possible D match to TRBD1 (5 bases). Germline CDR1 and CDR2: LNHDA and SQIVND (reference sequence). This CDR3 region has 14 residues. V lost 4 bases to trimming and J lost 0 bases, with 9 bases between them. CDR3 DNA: TGTGCCAGTAGTACGACAGTATTGAACACTGAAGCTTTCTTT. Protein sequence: CASSTTVLNTEAFF.

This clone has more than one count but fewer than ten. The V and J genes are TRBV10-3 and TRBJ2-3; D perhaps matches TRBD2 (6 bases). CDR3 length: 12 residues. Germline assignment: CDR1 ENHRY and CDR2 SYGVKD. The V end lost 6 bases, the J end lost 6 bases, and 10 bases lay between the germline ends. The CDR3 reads CAIRGGMDTQYF. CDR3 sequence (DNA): TGTGCCATCAGGGGGGGAATGGATACGCAGTATTTT.

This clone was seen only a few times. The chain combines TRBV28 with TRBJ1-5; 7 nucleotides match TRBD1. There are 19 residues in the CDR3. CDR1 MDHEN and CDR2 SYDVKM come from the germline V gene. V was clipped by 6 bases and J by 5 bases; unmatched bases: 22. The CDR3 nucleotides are TGTGCCAGCAGGGAGGTCTCAGGACAGGCCTTCCCTCTTCATCAGCCCCAGCATTTT. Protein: CASREVSGQAFPLHQPQHF.

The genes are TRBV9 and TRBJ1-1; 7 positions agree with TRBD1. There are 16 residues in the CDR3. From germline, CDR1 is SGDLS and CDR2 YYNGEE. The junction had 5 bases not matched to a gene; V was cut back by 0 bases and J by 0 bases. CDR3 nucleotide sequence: TGTGCCAGCAGCGTAGTGGGAACAGGGGTGAACACTGAAGCTTTCTTT. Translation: CASSVVGTGVNTEAFF. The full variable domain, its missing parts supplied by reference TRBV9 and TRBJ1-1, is DSGVTQTPKHLITATGQRVTLRCSPRSGDLSVYWYQQSLDQGLQFLIQYYNGEERAKGNILERFSAQQFPDLHSELNLSSLELGDSALYFCASSVVGTGVNTEAFFGQGTRLTVV.

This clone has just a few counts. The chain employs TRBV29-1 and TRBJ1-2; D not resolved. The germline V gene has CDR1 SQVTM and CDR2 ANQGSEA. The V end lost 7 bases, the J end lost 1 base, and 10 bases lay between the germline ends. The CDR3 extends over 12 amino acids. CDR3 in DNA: TGCAGCGCAACAGAGTATAACTATGGCTACACCTTC. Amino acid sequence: CSATEYNYGYTF. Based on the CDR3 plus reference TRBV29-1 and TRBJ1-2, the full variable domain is SAVISQKPSRDICQRGTSLTIQCQVDSQVTMMFWYRQQPGQSLTLIATANQGSEATYESGFVIDKFPISRPNLTFSTLTVSNMSPEDSSIYLCSATEYNYGYTFGSGTRLTVV.

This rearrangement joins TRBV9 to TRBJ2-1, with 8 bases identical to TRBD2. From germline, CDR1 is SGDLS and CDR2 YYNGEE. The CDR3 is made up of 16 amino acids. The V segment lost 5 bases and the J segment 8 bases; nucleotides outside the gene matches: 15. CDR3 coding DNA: TGTGCCAGCAGTCGTACGGGAGGGCCGGACAACGATGAGCAGTTCTTC. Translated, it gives CASSRTGGPDNDEQFF.

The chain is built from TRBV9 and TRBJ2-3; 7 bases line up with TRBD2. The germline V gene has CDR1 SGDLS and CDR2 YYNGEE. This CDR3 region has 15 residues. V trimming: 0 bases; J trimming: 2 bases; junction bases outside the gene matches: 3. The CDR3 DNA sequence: TGTGCCAGCAGCGTAGGACTAGCAGCCACAGATACGCAGTATTTT. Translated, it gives CASSVGLAATDTQYF.

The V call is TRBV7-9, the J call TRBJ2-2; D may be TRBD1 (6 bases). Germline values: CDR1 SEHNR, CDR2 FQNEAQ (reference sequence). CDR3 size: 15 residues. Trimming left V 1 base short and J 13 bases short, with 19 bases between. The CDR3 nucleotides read TGTGCCAGCAGCTTAGGCACCCACAGGGCGTATGGGCTGTTTTTT. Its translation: CASSLGTHRAYGLFF.

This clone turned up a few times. As DNA, the CDR3 is TGTGCCAGCAGTTACTCTGGGGGGGCAAACTCCTACGAGCAGTACTTC. Translating it yields CASSYSGGANSYEQYF. V is TRBV6-5 and J is TRBJ2-7; tentative D call: TRBD2 (7 bases). Trimming pared 0 bases from V and 0 bases from J, leaving 12 bases between. The CDR3 has 16 amino acids. The V gene's germline CDR1 is MNHEY and CDR2 SVGAGI.

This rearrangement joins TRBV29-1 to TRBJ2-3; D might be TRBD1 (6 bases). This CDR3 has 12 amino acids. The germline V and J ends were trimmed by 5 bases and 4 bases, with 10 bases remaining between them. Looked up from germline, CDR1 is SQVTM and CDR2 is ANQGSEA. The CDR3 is CSVQQGSDTQYF. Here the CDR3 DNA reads TGCAGCGTTCAGCAGGGGTCAGATACGCAGTATTTT.

CDR3 sequence: CASSPSGAEAFF. Here the CDR3 DNA reads TGTGCCAGCAGCCCGTCAGGTGCTGAAGCTTTCTTT. The V call is TRBV5-5, the J call TRBJ1-1, with D hard to call. CDR3 size: 12 residues. The V and J ends lost 4 bases and 6 bases respectively, with 10 bases between them. Germline V gives CDR1 SGHKS, CDR2 YYEKEE (reference sequence).

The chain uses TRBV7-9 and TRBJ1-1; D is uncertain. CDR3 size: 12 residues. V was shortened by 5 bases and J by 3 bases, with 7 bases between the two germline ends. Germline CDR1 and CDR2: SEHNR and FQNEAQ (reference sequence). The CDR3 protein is CASSPQYTEAFF. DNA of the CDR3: TGTGCCAGCAGCCCACAGTACACTGAAGCTTTCTTT.

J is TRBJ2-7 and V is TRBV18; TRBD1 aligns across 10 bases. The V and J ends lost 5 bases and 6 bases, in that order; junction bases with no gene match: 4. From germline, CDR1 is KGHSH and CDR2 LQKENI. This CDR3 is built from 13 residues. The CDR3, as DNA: TGTGCCAGCTCAATTGGACAGGGGGTCGAGCAGTACTTC. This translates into CASSIGQGVEQYF.

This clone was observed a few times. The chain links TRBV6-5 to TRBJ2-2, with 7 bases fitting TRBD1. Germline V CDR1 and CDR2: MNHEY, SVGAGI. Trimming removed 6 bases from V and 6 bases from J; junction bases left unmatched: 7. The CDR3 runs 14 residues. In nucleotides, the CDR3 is TGTGCCAGCAGCCGTGACAGGGCCGCCGGGGAGCTGTTTTTT. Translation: CASSRDRAAGELFF.

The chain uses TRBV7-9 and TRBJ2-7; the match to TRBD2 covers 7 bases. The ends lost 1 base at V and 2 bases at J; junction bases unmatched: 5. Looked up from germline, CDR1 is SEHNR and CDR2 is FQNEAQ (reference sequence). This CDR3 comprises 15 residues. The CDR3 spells CASSLVASGTYEQYF. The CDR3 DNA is TGTGCCAGCAGCTTAGTCGCTAGCGGAACCTACGAGCAGTACTTC. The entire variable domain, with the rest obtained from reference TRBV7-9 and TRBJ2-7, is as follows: DTGVSQNPRHKITKRGQNVTFRCDPISEHNRLYWYRQTLGQGPEFLTYFQNEAQLEKSRLLSDRFSAERPKGSFSTLEIQRTEQGDSAMYLCASSLVASGTYEQYFGPGTRLTVT.

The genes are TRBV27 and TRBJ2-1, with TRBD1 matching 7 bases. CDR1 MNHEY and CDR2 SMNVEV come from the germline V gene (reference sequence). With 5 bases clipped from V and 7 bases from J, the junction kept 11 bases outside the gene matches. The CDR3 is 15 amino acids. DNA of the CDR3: TGTGCCAGCAGTCCAGGGACAGTAGCGAGGAATGAGCAGTTCTTC. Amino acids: CASSPGTVARNEQFF.

As DNA, the CDR3 is TGCGCCAGCAGCCAAGAATTAGGTGGGCCTAGCGGGAGGTTCAGCTCCTACGAGCAGTACTTC. Translation: CASSQELGGPSGRFSSYEQYF. The chain joins TRBV4-3 to TRBJ2-7; the match to TRBD2 covers 11 bases. The CDR3 is 21 amino acids. Germline V gives CDR1 LGHNA, CDR2 YSLEER. The J segment lost 0 bases and the V segment lost 0 bases, leaving 16 bases of the junction unmatched.

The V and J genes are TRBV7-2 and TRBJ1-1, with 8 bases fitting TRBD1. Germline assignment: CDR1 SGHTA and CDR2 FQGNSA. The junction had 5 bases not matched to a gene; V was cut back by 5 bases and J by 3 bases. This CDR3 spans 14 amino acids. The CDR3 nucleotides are TGTGCCAGCAGCCTGAGACAGGGGCACACTGAAGCTTTCTTT. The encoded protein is CASSLRQGHTEAFF. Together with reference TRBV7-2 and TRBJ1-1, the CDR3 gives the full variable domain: GAGVSQSPSNKVTEKGKDVELRCDPISGHTALYWYRQSLGQGLEFLIYFQGNSAPDKSGLPSDRFSAERTGGSVSTLTIQRTQQEDSAVYLCASSLRQGHTEAFFGQGTRLTVV.

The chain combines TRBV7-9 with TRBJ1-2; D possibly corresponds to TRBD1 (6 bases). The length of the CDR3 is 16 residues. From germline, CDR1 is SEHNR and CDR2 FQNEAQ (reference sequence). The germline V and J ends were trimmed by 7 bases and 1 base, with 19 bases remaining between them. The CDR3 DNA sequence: TGTGCCAGCATCCCCGGAGATGGGGGCTTTAACTATGGCTACACCTTC. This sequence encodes CASIPGDGGFNYGYTF.